The rows below give T cell receptor beta chains drawn from one sample of a study of cytomegalovirus exposure and HLA in healthy donors. Libraries were prepared by immunoSEQ multiplex PCR; TCRdb keeps only in-frame clonotypes and omits some of them. The data contain about 250,000 clones, 75% to 85% of them seen just once; the ten biggest clones take up less than 0.4%. The specimen sequenced was PBMCs. All receptors derive from a girl aged 2-10 years in good health and CMV-seronegative. The CDR3 runs from the conserved cysteine through the conserved F or W. A D gene is named only where the DNA matches it firmly. Clone size appears in some rows only: once, few, many, or a class for an expanded clone.

j_call clone_size v_call d_call cdr3_aa cdr3_nt
TRBJ2-1 NA TRBV5-4 NA CASSPEIVHHEQFF TGTGCCAGCAGCCCGGAGATTGTACACCATGAGCAGTTCTTC
TRBJ1-1 once TRBV9 NA CASSLGDGNTEAFF TGTGCCAGCAGTCTAGGCGACGGAAACACTGAAGCTTTCTTT
TRBJ1-1 NA TRBV19 TRBD1 CASSIDGQGVIGNTEAFF TGTGCCAGTAGTATAGATGGACAGGGTGTGATAGGGAACACTGAAGCTTTCTTT
TRBJ1-1 NA TRBV6-5 NA CASSWGGGPAEAFF TGTGCCAGCTCCTGGGGCGGGGGGCCCGCCGAAGCTTTCTTT
TRBJ1-2 NA TRBV29-1 TRBD1 CSVYTGGAHGYTF TGCAGCGTGTACACAGGGGGCGCGCATGGCTACACCTTC
TRBJ2-3 NA TRBV6-5 NA CASTPRTVGRQYF TGTGCCAGCACTCCGAGGACCGTCGGGAGGCAGTATTTT
TRBJ2-3 NA TRBV10-3 NA CAISVEGPKDTQYF TGTGCCATCAGTGTCGAGGGCCCGAAAGATACGCAGTATTTT
TRBJ2-3 NA TRBV6-5 TRBD2 CASRAGAGGPDTQYF TGTGCCAGCAGGGCCGGAGCGGGGGGCCCAGATACGCAGTATTTT
TRBJ2-2 NA TRBV6-5 TRBD1 CASSYEGAQDTGELFF TGTGCCAGCAGTTACGAGGGGGCGCAGGACACCGGGGAGCTGTTTTTT
TRBJ2-5 NA TRBV5-4 NA CASSPRTVLSPETQYF TGTGCCAGCAGCCCCCGGACAGTTCTTTCCCCAGAGACCCAGTACTTC
TRBJ1-2 NA TRBV27 NA CASRDTGNPGYTF TGTGCCAGCAGAGACACAGGGAATCCTGGCTACACCTTC
TRBJ1-1 once TRBV7-6 NA CASSSQLQGEAFF TGTGCCAGCAGCTCCCAACTCCAGGGTGAAGCTTTCTTT
TRBJ2-1 NA TRBV5-1 TRBD1 CASSTGQVVNEQFF TGCGCCAGCAGCACGGGACAGGTAGTCAATGAGCAGTTCTTC